Shown below are 18 T cell receptor beta chains from a single sample sequenced in a study of cytomegalovirus exposure and HLA in healthy donors. Amplification used 60 Vbeta primers and 13 Jbeta primers. TCRdb's table, derived via immunoSEQ multiplex PCR, lists solely in-frame clones and lacks some. The sample gives about 180,000 clones, 76% of which show up once; around 1.5% is in the top ten. The specimen was PBMCs. The source of these receptors is a man aged 18 to 30 in good health and CMV-seronegative.

The chain uses TRBV14 and TRBJ2-7; a weak D match, TRBD2 (5 bases). Per germline, CDR1 SGHDN and CDR2 FVKESK. The ends were cut back, 0 bases at V and 4 bases at J, with 13 bases in the middle. The CDR3 length is 15 residues. The CDR3 protein is CASSQDGLYMYEQYF. The CDR3 nucleotides are TGTGCCAGCAGCCAAGATGGACTCTACATGTACGAGCAGTACTTC.

This chain connects TRBV5-4 to TRBJ1-6, with TRBD1 matching over 8 bases. V lost 3 bases and J lost 10; bases outside the gene matches: 9. Germline lookup yields CDR1 SGHNT and CDR2 YYREEE (reference sequence). CDR3 length equals 15 residues. The CDR3 nucleotides are TGTGCCAGCAGCTCGGCAGGGGGCGGGAGCTCACCCCTCCACTTT. This translates into CASSSAGGGSSPLHF.

Worth noting for this clone: One junction end disagrees with the germline gene, perhaps due to a read error. The chain combines TRBV5-1 with TRBJ2-2, with 7 bases aligning to TRBD1. The germline CDR1 and CDR2 sequences are SGHRS and YFSETQ. This CDR3 contains 15 residues. The CDR3 reads CASSPDRANAGELFF. The CDR3 DNA follows: TGCGCCAGCAGCCCTGACAGGGCGAACGCCGGGGAGCTGTTTTTT. The whole variable domain, filled in from reference TRBV5-1 and TRBJ2-2, reads KAGVTQTPRYLIKTRGQQVTLSCSPISGHRSVSWYQQTPGQGLQFLFEYFSETQRNKGNFPGRFSGRQFSNSRSEMNVSTLELGDSALYLCASSPDRANAGELFFGEGSRLTVL.

This clone occurred a few times. CDR3 DNA: TGCGCCAGCAGCCCCCGTTTTTTTGCGCAGGGGGATCAATTGGGGAATCAGCCCCAGCATTTT. It encodes CASSPRFFAQGDQLGNQPQHF. This chain uses TRBV4-1 with TRBJ1-5, with 7 bases that match TRBD1. The CDR3 covers 21 residues. Germline CDR1 MGHRA, CDR2 YSYEKL. V was pared by 4 bases and J by 4 bases, with 25 bases of the junction left unmatched.

This clone was counted only a few times. V is TRBV5-4 and J is TRBJ1-1; 9 bases align to TRBD1. This CDR3 is 14 amino acids long. Looked up from germline, CDR1 is SGHNT and CDR2 is YYREEE (reference sequence). The trim removed 3 bases at V and 5 bases at J, leaving 5 bases unmatched. The CDR3 sequence: CASSSGTGRTEAFF. The CDR3 nucleotides read TGTGCCAGCAGCTCCGGGACAGGGCGAACTGAAGCTTTCTTT. Drawing the rest from reference TRBV5-4 and TRBJ1-1, the complete variable domain is ETGVTQSPTHLIKTRGQQVTLRCSSQSGHNTVSWYQQALGQGPQFIFQYYREEENGRGNFPPRFSGLQFPNYSSELNVNALELDDSALYLCASSSGTGRTEAFFGQGTRLTVV.

The chain couples TRBV6-5 to TRBJ2-5, with TRBD2 identical over 9 bases. Unmatched junction bases numbered 9, after V lost 6 bases and J lost 4 bases. Germline CDR1 MNHEY, CDR2 SVGAGI. The CDR3 is 15 amino acids. CDR3 sequence reads: CASRGRAGGAETQYF. The CDR3 DNA reads TGTGCCAGCAGGGGGCGTGCGGGGGGGGCAGAGACCCAGTACTTC.

This sequence joins TRBV27 and TRBJ2-3; D is perhaps TRBD1 (7 bases). Germline V gene sequence: CDR1 MNHEY, CDR2 SMNVEV (reference sequence). The ends were cut back, 4 bases at V and 2 bases at J, with 22 bases in the middle. The CDR3 runs to 18 residues. The CDR3 DNA reads as TGTGCCAGCAGTTCAACGGGGGCAGGGGGATATTTCACAGATACGCAGTATTTT. Its translation is CASSSTGAGGYFTDTQYF.

The chain recombines TRBV2 with TRBJ2-7, with TRBD1 identical over 8 bases. The CDR3 loop spans 14 amino acids. The ends lost 2 bases at V and 2 bases at J; junction bases unmatched: 2. CDR1 and CDR2 from the germline V gene are SNHLY and FYNNEI. This CDR3 is CASSERTGTYEQYF. The DNA of the CDR3 is TGTGCCAGCAGTGAAAGGACAGGGACCTACGAGCAGTACTTC.

The V call is TRBV6-5, the J call TRBJ2-1, with 10 bases lining up with TRBD2. This CDR3 has 13 residues. J gave up 9 bases and V 7 bases, and 6 bases lay outside the gene matches. Germline assignment: CDR1 MNHEY and CDR2 SVGAGI. The CDR3 bases are TGTGCCAGCACTAGAGCGGGGGGGGGTGAGCAGTTCTTC. It encodes CASTRAGGGEQFF.

The rearrangement joins TRBV11-2 to TRBJ2-3; 12 bases fit TRBD2. The CDR3 length is 17 residues. The germline CDR1 and CDR2 sequences are SGHAT and FQNNGV. The V gene end was trimmed by 3 bases and the J gene end by 3 bases; junction bases not matched to a gene: 7. The CDR3 is CASSFGGGTSGTDTQYF. The CDR3 nucleotides are TGTGCCAGCAGCTTCGGGGGGGGGACTAGCGGGACAGATACGCAGTATTTT.

The rearrangement uses TRBV6-5 and TRBJ1-5, with D maybe TRBD1 (6 bases). Trimming stripped 2 bases from V and 5 bases from J, with 10 bases between. Germline assignment: CDR1 MNHEY and CDR2 SVGAGI. This CDR3 spans 14 amino acids. The CDR3: CASSYRQGHQPQHF. Written as DNA, the CDR3 is TGTGCCAGCAGTTACAGGCAGGGGCATCAGCCCCAGCATTTT.

V and J are TRBV27 and TRBJ1-6; 8 positions agree with TRBD1. Trimming cost V 6 bases and J 4 bases; bases outside gene matches: 5. The CDR3 has 15 amino acids. The V gene's germline CDR1 is MNHEY and CDR2 SMNVEV (reference sequence). In DNA, the CDR3 is TGTGCCAGCAGCACAGGGGGTCGGTATAATTCACCCCTCCACTTT. Residues: CASSTGGRYNSPLHF.

This clone has just a few counts. The rearrangement links TRBV9 to TRBJ2-7, with D maybe TRBD2 (6 bases). CDR3 length: 14 amino acids. The V end lost 0 bases, the J end lost 6 bases, and 13 bases lay between the germline ends. CDR1 and CDR2 from the germline V gene are SGDLS and YYNGEE. CDR3 nucleotide sequence: TGTGCCAGCAGCGTAGGGGACTTGACCCTCGAGCAGTACTTC. Translating it yields CASSVGDLTLEQYF.

The CDR3 sequence: CASSGGRDRDYGYTF. CDR3 nucleotide sequence: TGTGCCAGCAGTGGAGGCCGGGACAGAGACTATGGCTACACCTTC. This rearrangement joins TRBV2 to TRBJ1-2; 7 bases align to TRBD1. V shed 4 bases and J 3 bases; nucleotides not matched to a gene: 8. Germline CDR1 and CDR2: SNHLY and FYNNEI. This CDR3 contains 15 residues.

This clone was recorded a few times. The CDR3 DNA is TGTGCCAGCAGCACCGCAGGGTGGGAGCAGTACTTC. This sequence encodes CASSTAGWEQYF. The chain joins TRBV6-1 to TRBJ2-7; a possible D gene is TRBD1 (5 bases). Germline V lookup: CDR1 MNHNS, CDR2 SASEGT. CDR3 length: 12 residues. The V end lost 6 bases, the J end lost 7 bases, and 13 bases lay between the germline ends.

The chain couples TRBV4-2 to TRBJ1-5; D might be TRBD1 (5 bases). Germline CDR1 LGHNA, CDR2 YNFKEQ. This CDR3 is 15 amino acids long. V dropped 4 bases and J dropped 1 base, with 11 bases sitting between them. The DNA for the CDR3 is TGTGCCAGCAGCCCCAGGGCGACGAGCAATCAGCCCCAGCATTTT. Its translation is CASSPRATSNQPQHF.

This CDR3 reads CSVEGGTNGEQYF. DNA for the CDR3: TGCAGCGTTGAAGGAGGGACAAACGGCGAGCAGTACTTC. The chain has TRBV29-1 and TRBJ2-7; D possibly corresponds to TRBD1 (6 bases). The CDR3 covers 13 residues. Trimming removed 1 base at V and 6 bases at J, with 13 bases between. Germline lookup yields CDR1 SQVTM and CDR2 ANQGSEA.

The gene calls are TRBV28 and TRBJ1-6, with a weak D call TRBD1 (5 bases). Germline loops: CDR1 MDHEN, CDR2 SYDVKM. With 6 bases removed from V and 2 bases from J, the gap between germline ends came to 14 bases. This CDR3 is 16 amino acids long. CDR3 residues: CASSPQGTAYNSPLHF. In nucleotides, the CDR3 is TGTGCCAGCAGCCCTCAGGGAACGGCCTATAATTCACCCCTCCACTTT.